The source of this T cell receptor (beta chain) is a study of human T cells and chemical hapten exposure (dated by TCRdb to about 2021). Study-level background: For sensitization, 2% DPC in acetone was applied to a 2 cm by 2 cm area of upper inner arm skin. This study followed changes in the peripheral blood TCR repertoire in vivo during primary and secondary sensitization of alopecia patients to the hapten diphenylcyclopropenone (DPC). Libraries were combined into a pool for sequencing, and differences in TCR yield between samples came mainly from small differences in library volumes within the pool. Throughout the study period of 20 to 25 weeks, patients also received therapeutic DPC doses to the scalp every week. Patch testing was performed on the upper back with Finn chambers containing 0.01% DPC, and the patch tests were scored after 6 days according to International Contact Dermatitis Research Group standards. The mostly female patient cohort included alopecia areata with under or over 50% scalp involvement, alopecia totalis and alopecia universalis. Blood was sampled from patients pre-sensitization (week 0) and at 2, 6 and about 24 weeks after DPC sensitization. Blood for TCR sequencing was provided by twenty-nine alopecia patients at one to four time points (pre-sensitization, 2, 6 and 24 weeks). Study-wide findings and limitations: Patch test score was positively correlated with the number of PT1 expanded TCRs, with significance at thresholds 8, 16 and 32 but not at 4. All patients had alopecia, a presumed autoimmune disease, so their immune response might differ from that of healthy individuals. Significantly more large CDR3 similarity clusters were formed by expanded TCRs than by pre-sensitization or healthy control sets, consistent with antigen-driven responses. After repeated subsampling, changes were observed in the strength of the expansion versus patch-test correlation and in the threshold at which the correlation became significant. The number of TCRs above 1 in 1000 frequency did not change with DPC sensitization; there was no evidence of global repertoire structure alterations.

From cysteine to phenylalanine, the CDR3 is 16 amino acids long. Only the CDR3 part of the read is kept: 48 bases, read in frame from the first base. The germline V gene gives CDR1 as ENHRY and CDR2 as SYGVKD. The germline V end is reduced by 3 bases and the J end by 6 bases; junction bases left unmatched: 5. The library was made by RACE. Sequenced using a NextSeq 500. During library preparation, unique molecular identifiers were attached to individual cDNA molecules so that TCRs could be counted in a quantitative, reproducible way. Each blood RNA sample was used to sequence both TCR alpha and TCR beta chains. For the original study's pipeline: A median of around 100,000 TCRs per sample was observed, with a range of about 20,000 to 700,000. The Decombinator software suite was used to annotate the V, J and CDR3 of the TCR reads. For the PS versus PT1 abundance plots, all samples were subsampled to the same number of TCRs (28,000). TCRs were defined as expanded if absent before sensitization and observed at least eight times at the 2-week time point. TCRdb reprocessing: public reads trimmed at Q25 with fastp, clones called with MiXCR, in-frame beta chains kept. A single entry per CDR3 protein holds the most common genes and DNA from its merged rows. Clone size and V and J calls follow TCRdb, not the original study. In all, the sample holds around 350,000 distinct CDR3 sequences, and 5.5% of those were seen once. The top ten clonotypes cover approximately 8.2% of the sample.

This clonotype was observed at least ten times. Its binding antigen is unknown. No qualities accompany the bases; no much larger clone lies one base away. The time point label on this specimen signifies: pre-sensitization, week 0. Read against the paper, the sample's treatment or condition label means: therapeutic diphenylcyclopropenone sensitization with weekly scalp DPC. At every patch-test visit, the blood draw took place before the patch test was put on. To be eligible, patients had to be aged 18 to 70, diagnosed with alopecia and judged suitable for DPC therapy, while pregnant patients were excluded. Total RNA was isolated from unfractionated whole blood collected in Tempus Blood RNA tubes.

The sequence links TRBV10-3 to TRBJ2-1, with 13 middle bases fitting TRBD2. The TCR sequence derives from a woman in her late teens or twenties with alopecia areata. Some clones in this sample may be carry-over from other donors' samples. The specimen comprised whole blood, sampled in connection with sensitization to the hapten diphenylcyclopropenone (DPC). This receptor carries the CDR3 CAISDPGTSGVNEQFF. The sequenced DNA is TGTGCCATCAGTGACCCCGGGACTAGCGGGGTCAATGAGCAGTTCTTC.